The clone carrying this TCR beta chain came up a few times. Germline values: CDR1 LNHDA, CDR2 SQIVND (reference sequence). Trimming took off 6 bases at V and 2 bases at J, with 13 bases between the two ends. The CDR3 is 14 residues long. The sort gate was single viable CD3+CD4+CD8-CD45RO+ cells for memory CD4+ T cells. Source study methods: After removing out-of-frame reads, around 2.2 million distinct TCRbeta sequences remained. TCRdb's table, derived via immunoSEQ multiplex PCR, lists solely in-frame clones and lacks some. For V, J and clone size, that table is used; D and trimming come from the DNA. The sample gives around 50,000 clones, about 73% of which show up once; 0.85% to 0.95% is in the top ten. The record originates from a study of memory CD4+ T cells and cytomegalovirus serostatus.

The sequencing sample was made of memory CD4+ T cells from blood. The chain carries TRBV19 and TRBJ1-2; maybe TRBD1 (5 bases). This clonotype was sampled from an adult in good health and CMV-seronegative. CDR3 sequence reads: CASSIQEGNYGYTF. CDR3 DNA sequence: TGTGCCAGTAGCATCCAGGAGGGGAACTATGGCTACACCTTC.